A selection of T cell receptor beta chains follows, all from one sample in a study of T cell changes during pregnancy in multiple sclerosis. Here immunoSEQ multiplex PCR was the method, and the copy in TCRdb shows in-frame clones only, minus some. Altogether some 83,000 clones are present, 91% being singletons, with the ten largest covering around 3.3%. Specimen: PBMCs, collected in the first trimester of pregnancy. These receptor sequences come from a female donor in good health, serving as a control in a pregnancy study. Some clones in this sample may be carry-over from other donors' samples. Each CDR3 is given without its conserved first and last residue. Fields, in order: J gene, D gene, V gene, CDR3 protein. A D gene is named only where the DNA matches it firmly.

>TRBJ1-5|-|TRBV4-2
ASSQDRAGSSQPQH
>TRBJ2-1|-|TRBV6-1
ASSESGRPGSSYNEQF
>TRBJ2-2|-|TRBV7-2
ASSLVGVGEKNTGELF
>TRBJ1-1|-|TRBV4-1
ASSQDPQGPPSEAF
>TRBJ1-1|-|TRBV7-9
ASSPSGRGGTEAF
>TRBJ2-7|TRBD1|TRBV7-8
ASSLVGTGNDLTYEQY
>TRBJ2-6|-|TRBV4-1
ASSRVPSTEAGANVLT
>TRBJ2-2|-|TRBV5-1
ASSLGNRAAGELF
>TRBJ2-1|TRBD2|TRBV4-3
ASSHGTSGTLEQF
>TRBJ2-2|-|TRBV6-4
ASSRTNTGELF
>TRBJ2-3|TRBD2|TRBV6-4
ASSDSAGGPRDTQY
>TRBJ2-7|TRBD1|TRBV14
ASSQIRGTGYEQY
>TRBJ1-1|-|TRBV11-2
ASSLGQGSTEAF
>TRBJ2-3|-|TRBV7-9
ASSFRTRITDTQY
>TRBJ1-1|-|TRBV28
ASRQVPRTEAF
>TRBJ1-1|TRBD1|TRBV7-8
ASSLAQVDRGTEAF
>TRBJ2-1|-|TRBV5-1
ASSPPSAESNEQF
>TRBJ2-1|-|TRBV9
ASSGSGWVEQF
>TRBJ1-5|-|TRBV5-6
ASSPRQVISNQPQH
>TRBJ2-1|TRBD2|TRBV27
ASSPLAGASYNEQF
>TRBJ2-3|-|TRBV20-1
SIPSTDTQY
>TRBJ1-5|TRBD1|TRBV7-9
ASSLVGQGTGYSNQPQH
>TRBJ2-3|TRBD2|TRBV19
ASSTASGASTDTQY
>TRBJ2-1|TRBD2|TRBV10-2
ATRAGDTYNEQF
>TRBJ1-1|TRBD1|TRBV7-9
ASSLATGAMNTEAF
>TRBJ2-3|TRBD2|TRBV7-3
ASSSRGVDTQY
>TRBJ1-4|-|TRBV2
ASRTRDFLNEKLF
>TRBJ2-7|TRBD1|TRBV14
ASSQVAGGDEQY
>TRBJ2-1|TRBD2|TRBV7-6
ASSPTSGGLSSYNEQF
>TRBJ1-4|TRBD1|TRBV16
ASSQGGGDEKLF
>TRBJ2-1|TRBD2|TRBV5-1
ASSLGLAGAYNEQF
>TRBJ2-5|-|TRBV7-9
ASSLTWGDHQETQY
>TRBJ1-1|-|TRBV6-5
ASSYVAGVNTEAF
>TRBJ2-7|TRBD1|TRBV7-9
ASSRTGVEQY
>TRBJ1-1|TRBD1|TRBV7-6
ASSPRQGDSVEAF
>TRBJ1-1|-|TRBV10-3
AISESGSRLGQTNTEAF
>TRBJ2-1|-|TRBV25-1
ASREEQQF
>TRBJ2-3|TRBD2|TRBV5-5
ASSLGPGLATDTQY
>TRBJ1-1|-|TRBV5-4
ASSSQTEAF
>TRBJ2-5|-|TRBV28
ASSSELRRETQY
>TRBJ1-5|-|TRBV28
ASTRSRNQPQH
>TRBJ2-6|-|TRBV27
ASSRTYTPGQTGANVLT
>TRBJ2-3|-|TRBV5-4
ASYSGERTDTQY
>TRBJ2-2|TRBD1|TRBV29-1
SVRSDRGRSGELF
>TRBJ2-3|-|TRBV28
ASSLLRIKEPSTDTQY
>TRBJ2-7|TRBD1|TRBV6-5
ASSYDRGHMVYEQY
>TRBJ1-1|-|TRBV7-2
ASSSGFYGTEAF
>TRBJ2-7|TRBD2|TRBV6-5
ASSYYASGSYEQY
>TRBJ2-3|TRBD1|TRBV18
ASSPPNRDRGTDTQY
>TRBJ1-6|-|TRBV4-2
ASSQDRTGNSPLH
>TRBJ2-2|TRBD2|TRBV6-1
ASSDERGPANTGELF
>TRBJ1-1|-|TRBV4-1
ASSRPGRSTEAF
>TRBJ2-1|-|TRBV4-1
ASSQDQGSYNEQF
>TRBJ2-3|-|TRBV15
ATSRDAGRGTDTQY
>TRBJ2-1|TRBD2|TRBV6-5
ASRDYVYNEQF
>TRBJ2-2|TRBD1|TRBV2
ASGTGRPGELF
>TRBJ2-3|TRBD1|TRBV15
ATSRDRATDTQY
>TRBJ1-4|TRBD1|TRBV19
ASSIEQGATNEKLF
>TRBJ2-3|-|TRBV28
ASREQGGDTQY